What follows are 14 T cell receptor beta chains derived from one specimen sequenced in a study of blood T cell repertoires in COVID-19 (dated by TCRdb to about 2020). Library creation used the immunoSEQ multiplex PCR assay. TCRdb's version of the immuneACCESS table is confined to in-frame rearrangements and falls short of the full clone set. An unresolved V gene accounts for under half of the shortfall where checked; the remainder is of unknown origin. The sample table holds some 270,000 clones, of which roughly 86% were seen once. The leading ten clones occupy 1.5% to 2% of the sample. Sequencing was carried out using peripheral blood. Every receptor here comes from an older woman who had recovered from COVID-19.

The chain couples TRBV6-2 or TRBV6-3 to TRBJ1-1; 8 bases agree with TRBD1. The CDR3 runs to 14 residues. V lost 5 bases and J lost 1; bases outside the gene matches: 3. Germline V gene sequence: CDR1 MNHEY, CDR2 SVGEGT. CDR3 nucleotide sequence: TGTGCCAGCAGTGACAGGGGAGGGAACACTGAAGCTTTCTTT. It encodes CASSDRGGNTEAFF.

The rearrangement joins TRBV7-2 to TRBJ1-4; TRBD1 agrees at 7 bases. Germline V gene sequence: CDR1 SGHTA, CDR2 FQGNSA. The CDR3 has 14 amino acids. With 6 bases clipped from V and 6 bases from J, the junction kept 7 bases outside the gene matches. The CDR3 is CASRETGFYEKLFF. Here the CDR3 DNA reads TGTGCCAGCAGGGAGACAGGGTTTTATGAAAAACTGTTTTTT. Supplemented by reference TRBV7-2 and TRBJ1-4, the full variable domain reads GAGVSQSPSNKVTEKGKDVELRCDPISGHTALYWYRQSLGQGLEFLIYFQGNSAPDKSGLPSDRFSAERTGGSVSTLTIQRTQQEDSAVYLCASRETGFYEKLFFGSGTQLSVL.

The table lists this clone with a count of one. The rearrangement links TRBV7-2 to TRBJ2-3, with 10 bases matching TRBD2. Losses at the gene ends were 5 bases for V and 2 bases for J; bases not matched to a gene: 7. This CDR3 has 16 residues. CDR1 is SGHTA and CDR2 is FQGNSA in the germline V gene. The CDR3 reads CASSHTTSGYTDTQYF. CDR3 in DNA: TGTGCCAGCAGCCATACGACTAGCGGGTACACAGATACGCAGTATTTT.

The chain couples TRBV3-1 (or the pseudogene TRBV3-2) to TRBJ1-2; D gene unclear. The germline CDR1 and CDR2 sequences are LGHDT and YNNKEL (reference sequence). The CDR3 length is 13 residues. Trimming removed 4 bases at V and 7 bases at J, with 13 bases between. This CDR3 reads CASSRKEVAGYTF. CDR3 bases: TGTGCCAGCAGCCGCAAGGAGGTTGCTGGCTACACCTTC.

This CDR3 is CASNSYSRGNYGYTF. The CDR3 bases are TGTGCCAGTAATAGTTACAGTCGCGGGAACTATGGCTACACCTTC. J is TRBJ1-2 and V is TRBV19, with D uncertain. CDR1 is LNHDA and CDR2 is SQIVND in the germline V gene (reference sequence). V gave up 7 bases and J gave up 2 bases, with 17 bases separating them. CDR3 size: 15 residues.

The V call is TRBV11-2, the J call TRBJ2-7; D is possibly TRBD1 (5 bases). The CDR3 totals 14 residues. V lost 8 bases to trimming and J lost 6 bases, with 20 bases between them. CDR1 SGHAT and CDR2 FQNNGV come from the germline V gene. Here the CDR3 reads CASQPQVGESEQYF. CDR3 bases: TGTGCCAGCCAGCCACAGGTAGGGGAAAGCGAGCAGTACTTC.

J is TRBJ1-6 and V is TRBV21-1; the D segment call TRBD1 is taken from the table without a DNA check. TRBV21-1 is recorded as a pseudogene. This CDR3 has 16 residues. The CDR3 DNA reads as TGTGCCAGCAGCCACCCCACCAGGGGGCGAAATTCACCCCTCCACTTT. It encodes CASSHPTRGRNSPLHF.

By share of the sample, this clone is medium-sized. The gene calls are TRBV20-1 and TRBJ2-2; maybe TRBD2 (5 bases). The CDR3 has 11 amino acids. V was clipped by 0 bases and J by 10 bases, with 6 bases between them. Germline CDR1 reads DFQATT; CDR2 reads SNEGSKA (reference sequence). DNA for the CDR3: TGCAGTGCTAGAGAGGAGGCGGAGCTGTTTTTT. Amino acid sequence: CSAREEAELFF.

This clone was seen once. The V and J genes are TRBV4-3 and TRBJ2-3; the match to TRBD1 covers 10 bases. The germline V gene has CDR1 LGHNA and CDR2 YSLEER. The CDR3 covers 17 residues. With 1 base clipped from V and 5 bases from J, the junction kept 9 bases outside the gene matches. The CDR3 coding sequence is TGCGCCAGCAGCCAAGTAACCGGGACAGGGGCTGGAGATACGCAGTATTTT. Translated: CASSQVTGTGAGDTQYF.

This chain connects TRBV3-1 (or the pseudogene TRBV3-2) to TRBJ1-5; D is perhaps TRBD1 (5 bases). CDR1 is LGHDT, CDR2 YNNKEL, per germline (reference sequence). Trimming removed 3 bases at V and 3 bases at J, with 9 bases between. This CDR3 region has 14 residues. CDR3 amino acids: CASSQDIVNQPQHF. CDR3 in DNA: TGTGCCAGCAGCCAGGACATCGTCAATCAGCCCCAGCATTTT.

The chain links TRBV6-1 to TRBJ1-2; D is unclear. The V and J ends lost 5 bases and 7 bases respectively, with 8 bases between them. This CDR3 comprises 11 residues. The germline V gene has CDR1 MNHNS and CDR2 SASEGT. CDR3 loop: CASSRQVGYTF. For the CDR3, the DNA is TGTGCCAGCAGTCGCCAGGTTGGCTACACCTTC.

The genes are TRBV3-1 (or the pseudogene TRBV3-2) and TRBJ1-1; D is unresolved. Germline V gene data show CDR1 as LGHDT and CDR2 as YNNKEL (reference sequence). Trimming removed 1 base at V and 7 bases at J, with 7 bases between. The CDR3 is 12 amino acids. CDR3 sequence: CASSQVRYEAFF. The CDR3 DNA follows: TGTGCCAGCAGCCAAGTGAGGTATGAAGCTTTCTTT.

This clone was observed a single time. The gene calls are TRBV5-5 and TRBJ1-2; unclear D gene. The CDR3 runs 16 residues. Looked up from germline, CDR1 is SGHKS and CDR2 is YYEKEE (reference sequence). V gave up 0 bases and J gave up 0 bases, with 12 bases separating them. CDR3 in amino acids: CASSLAGITTNYGYTF. As DNA, the CDR3 is TGTGCCAGCAGCTTGGCAGGAATCACAACTAACTATGGCTACACCTTC.

This clone is a singleton in its sample. The chain carries TRBV5-4 and TRBJ2-5, with TRBD2 matching over 7 bases. This CDR3 region has 16 residues. CDR1 and CDR2 (germline): SGHNT, YYREEE (reference sequence). The V gene end was trimmed by 0 bases and the J gene end by 1 base; junction bases not matched to a gene: 6. Here the CDR3 reads CASSLGLAQAQETQYF. The CDR3 DNA sequence: TGTGCCAGCAGCTTGGGACTAGCCCAGGCCCAAGAGACCCAGTACTTC. The full variable domain, its missing parts supplied by reference TRBV5-4 and TRBJ2-5, is ETGVTQSPTHLIKTRGQQVTLRCSSQSGHNTVSWYQQALGQGPQFIFQYYREEENGRGNFPPRFSGLQFPNYSSELNVNALELDDSALYLCASSLGLAQAQETQYFGPGTRLLVL.